The clone carrying this T cell receptor beta chain was observed many times. No antigen is known for it. The data were taken from a study of identical twins. Overall study findings and caveats: Abundant cord blood beta clonotypes carried fewer insertions; memory repertoires showed none. Twin pairs had excess sharing that was weaker in beta out-of-frame sequences.

With template switching, a universal primer site was added, and the cDNA carried unique molecular identifiers. TCRdb independently ran MiXCR on the 5' RACE reads; one entry per CDR3 protein. The table has 350,000 to 500,000 distinct CDR3 sequences, about 18% seen once. The CDR3 has 17 amino acids. Unmatched junction bases numbered 6, after V lost 1 base and J lost 1 base. Germline CDR1 and CDR2: LGHDT and YNNKEL (reference sequence). All donors were healthy Caucasians. J is TRBJ2-5 and V is TRBV3-1; 10 bases agree with TRBD1. The origin of this receptor is a man aged 50 to 60 in good health. Sample: naive T cells sorted from blood. CDR3 sequence reads: CASSQVRGQGGQETQYF. DNA of the CDR3: TGTGCCAGCAGCCAAGTCAGAGGACAGGGGGGCCAAGAGACCCAGTACTTC.